The 3 T cell receptor beta chains given below trace back to one sample, sequenced in a study of blood T cell repertoires in COVID-19. TCRdb's copy holds only in-frame clones and misses some; the assay was immunoSEQ multiplex PCR. Among about 320,000 clones, around 83% were seen once, and the ten largest hold 0.95% to 1.5%. What was sequenced was peripheral blood. Receptor source: a woman in her fifties or sixties with acute or convalescent COVID-19.

The chain couples TRBV4-3 to TRBJ2-3, with D possibly being TRBD2 (6 bases). From germline, CDR1 is LGHNA and CDR2 YSLEER. Trimming pared 4 bases from V and 0 bases from J, leaving 17 bases between. CDR3 size: 17 residues. The CDR3 loop is CASSLRPGLFSTDTQYF. In DNA form, the CDR3 reads TGCGCCAGCAGCCTCCGGCCGGGACTTTTTAGCACAGATACGCAGTATTTT.

The chain combines TRBV27 with TRBJ2-1, with D perhaps matching TRBD1 (6 bases). Trimming took 2 bases from V and 10 from J, leaving 18 bases between them. This CDR3 has 15 amino acids. Germline lookup yields CDR1 MNHEY and CDR2 SMNVEV (reference sequence). This CDR3 is CASSLPSAGVQEQFF. The CDR3 nucleotides read TGTGCCAGCAGTTTACCCTCCGCAGGGGTACAGGAGCAGTTCTTC.

This clone has only a few counts. The CDR3 DNA follows: TGTGCCAGCAGCCAACAAGCGGGAGGGTTCAATGAGCAGTTCTTC. Translation: CASSQQAGGFNEQFF. V gene TRBV7-3 combines with J gene TRBJ2-1; 10 positions agree with TRBD2. Germline values: CDR1 SGHTA, CDR2 FQGTGA. The trim removed 5 bases at V and 6 bases at J, leaving 7 bases unmatched. This CDR3 region has 15 residues. Supplemented by reference TRBV7-3 and TRBJ2-1, the full variable domain reads GAGVSQTPSNKVTEKGKYVELRCDPISGHTALYWYRQSLGQGPEFLIYFQGTGAADDSGLPNDRFFAVRPEGSVSTLKIQRTERGDSAVYLCASSQQAGGFNEQFFGPGTRLTVL.